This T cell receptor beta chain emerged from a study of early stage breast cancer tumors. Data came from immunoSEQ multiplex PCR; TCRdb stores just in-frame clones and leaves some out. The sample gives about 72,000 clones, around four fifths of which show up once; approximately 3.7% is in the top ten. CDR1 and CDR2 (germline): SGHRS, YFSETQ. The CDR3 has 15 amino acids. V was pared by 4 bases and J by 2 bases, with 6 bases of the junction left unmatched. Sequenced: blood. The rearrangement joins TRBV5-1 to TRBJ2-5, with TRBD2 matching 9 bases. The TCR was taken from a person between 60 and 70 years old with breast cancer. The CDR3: CASSPGTSGQETQYF. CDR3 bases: TGCGCCAGCAGCCCGGGTACTAGCGGGCAAGAGACCCAGTACTTC.